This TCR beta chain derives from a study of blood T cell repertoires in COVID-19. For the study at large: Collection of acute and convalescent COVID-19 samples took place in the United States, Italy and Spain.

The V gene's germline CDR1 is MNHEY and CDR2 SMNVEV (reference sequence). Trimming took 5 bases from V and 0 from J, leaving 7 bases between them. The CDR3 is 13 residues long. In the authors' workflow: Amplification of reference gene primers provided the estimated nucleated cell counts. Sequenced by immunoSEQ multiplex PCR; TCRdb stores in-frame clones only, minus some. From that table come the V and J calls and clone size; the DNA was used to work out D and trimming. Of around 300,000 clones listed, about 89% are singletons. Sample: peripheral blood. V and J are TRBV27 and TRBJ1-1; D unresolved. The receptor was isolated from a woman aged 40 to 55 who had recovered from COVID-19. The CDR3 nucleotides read TGTGCCAGCAGTCCTACAGTGAACACTGAAGCTTTCTTT. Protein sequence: CASSPTVNTEAFF.